Sequencing of this TCR beta chain was carried out in a study of shared clonotypes between healthy human individuals. This clone showed up just a few times. The antigen remains unidentified. Study-wide findings and caveats: For naive CD4 cells, roughly 5% of clonotypes were shared across several donors.

Here immunoSEQ multiplex PCR was the method, and the copy in TCRdb shows in-frame clones only, minus some. Of more than 2,000,000 clones in the sample, around 94% were seen once. The CDR3 totals 15 residues. V shed 6 bases and J 6 bases; nucleotides not matched to a gene: 8. Germline CDR1 reads SNHLY; CDR2 reads FYNNEI. The sequencing input was naive CD4+ T cells sorted from blood. The subset is: CD45RA+ positively selected. The chain links TRBV2 to TRBJ1-4; 9 bases line up with TRBD1. The clonotype comes from a man between 18 and 29 years old in good health. The CDR3 nucleotides are TGTGCCAGCAGACCAAACAGGGGGCTGGATGAAAAACTGTTTTTT. Translation: CASRPNRGLDEKLFF.